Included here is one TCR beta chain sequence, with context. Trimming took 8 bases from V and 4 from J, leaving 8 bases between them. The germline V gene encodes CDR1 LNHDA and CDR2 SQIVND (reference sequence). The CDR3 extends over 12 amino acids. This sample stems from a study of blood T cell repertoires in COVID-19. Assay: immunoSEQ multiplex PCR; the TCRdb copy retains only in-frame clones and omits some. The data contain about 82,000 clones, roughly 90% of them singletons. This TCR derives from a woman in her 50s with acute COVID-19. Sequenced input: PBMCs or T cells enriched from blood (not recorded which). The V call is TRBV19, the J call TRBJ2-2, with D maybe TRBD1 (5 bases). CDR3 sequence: CASQQGTGELFF. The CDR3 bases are TGTGCCAGTCAGCAGGGCACCGGGGAGCTGTTTTTT.